This is a list of T cell receptor beta chains from one sample in a study of blood T cell repertoires in COVID-19. The assay was immunoSEQ multiplex PCR, and TCRdb's table has in-frame clones only and misses some. The table lists some 150,000 clones, 65% to 90% of them singletons, with 8.4% in the top ten. Sequences were obtained from peripheral blood. The receptors were gathered from a woman between 55 and 75 years old with active or convalescent COVID-19. The CDR3 runs from the conserved cysteine through the conserved F or W. A D gene is named only where the DNA matches it firmly. Clone size is stated in some rows and not others, as once, few, many or a class when expanded.

NA | TRBJ2-7 | NA | TRBV27 | CASSFRTRIYEQYF | TGTGCCAGCAGCTTCAGGACAAGAATCTACGAGCAGTACTTC
NA | TRBJ2-3 | NA | TRBV2 | CAEGEGADTQYF | TGTGCCGAGGGAGAGGGGGCAGATACGCAGTATTTT
NA | TRBJ1-4 | NA | TRBV19 | CASSIAGSKLFF | TGTGCCAGTAGTATAGCGGGTTCGAAACTGTTTTTT
NA | TRBJ1-1 | NA | TRBV6-5 | CASSYLGTEAFF | TGTGCCAGCAGTTATCTCGGGACAGAAGCTTTCTTT
NA | TRBJ2-3 | many | TRBV4-1 | CAVRRATDTQYF | TGCGCAGTTAGGAGGGCCACAGATACGCAGTATTTT
NA | TRBJ1-1 | NA | TRBV4-1 | CASSQVRGGTEAFF | TGCGCCAGCAGCCAAGTCCGGGGTGGGACTGAAGCTTTCTTT
TRBD1 | TRBJ1-6 | NA | TRBV6-1 | CASSEQGDNSPLHF | TGTGCCAGCAGTGAACAGGGGGATAATTCACCCCTCCACTTT
NA | TRBJ1-3 | NA | TRBV15 | CATRRVPSSGNTIYF | TGTGCCACCAGGAGAGTTCCTAGCTCTGGAAACACCATATATTTT
NA | TRBJ2-2 | NA | TRBV24-1 | CATSRGRRLTGELFF | TGTGCCACCAGCCGAGGAAGGAGGTTAACCGGGGAGCTGTTTTTT
TRBD2 | TRBJ2-7 | NA | TRBV6-6 | CASSYQRGYEQYF | TGTGCCAGCAGTTACCAGCGGGGCTACGAGCAGTACTTC
NA | TRBJ1-3 | NA | TRBV5-1 | CASSLSFSEGLSGNTIYF | TGCGCCAGCAGCTTGAGTTTTTCAGAGGGTCTATCTGGAAACACCATATATTTT
NA | TRBJ2-7 | NA | TRBV20-1 | CSASVTQDFYEQYF | TGCAGTGCTAGTGTCACCCAGGACTTCTACGAGCAGTACTTC
NA | TRBJ2-5 | NA | TRBV5-1 | CASSGSGQETQYF | TGCGCCAGCAGCGGAAGCGGCCAAGAGACCCAGTACTTC
TRBD1 | TRBJ1-4 | once | TRBV2 | CASGLSDRVEKLFF | TGTGCCAGCGGACTATCTGACAGGGTCGAAAAACTGTTTTTT
TRBD1 | TRBJ2-5 | NA | TRBV10-3 | CATAWGQAKETQYF | TGTGCCACGGCCTGGGGACAGGCCAAAGAGACCCAGTACTTC
NA | TRBJ1-1 | NA | TRBV28 | CAGLPGGKSFTEAFF | TGTGCCGGCTTGCCGGGGGGGAAGAGTTTCACTGAAGCTTTCTTT
NA | TRBJ1-2 | NA | TRBV28 | CASSLEGFYGYTF | TGTGCCAGCAGTTTGGAGGGGTTCTATGGCTACACCTTC
TRBD1 | TRBJ2-5 | NA | TRBV5-1 | CASSRGTGTGETQYF | TGCGCCAGCAGCCGGGGGACAGGGACTGGAGAGACCCAGTACTTC
NA | TRBJ2-5 | NA | TRBV20-1 | CSAIAGETQYF | TGCAGTGCGATAGCTGGGGAGACCCAGTACTTC
NA | TRBJ2-7 | few | TRBV2 | CASYRGGSYEQYF | TGTGCCAGTTACAGGGGGGGCTCCTACGAGCAGTACTTC
TRBD2 | TRBJ2-3 | NA | TRBV7-9 | CASSQRTSGRADTQYF | TGTGCCAGCAGCCAACGGACTAGCGGGAGGGCAGATACGCAGTATTTT
NA | TRBJ2-2 | NA | TRBV2 | CASSPRTTRNTGELFF | TGTGCCAGCAGCCCTAGGACTACCAGGAACACCGGGGAGCTGTTTTTT
NA | TRBJ1-2 | NA | TRBV28 | CASSFPTGAYIYTF | TGTGCCAGCAGTTTCCCTACTGGGGCATATATCTACACCTTC
NA | TRBJ2-5 | NA | TRBV2 | CASSEQASYQETQYF | TGTGCCAGCAGTGAGCAGGCATCGTACCAAGAGACCCAGTACTTC
NA | TRBJ1-2 | NA | TRBV2 | CASRKTGKTNYGYTF | TGTGCCAGCAGGAAGACAGGCAAAACTAACTATGGCTACACCTTC
TRBD1 | TRBJ1-4 | once | TRBV28 | CASSLDRGFGLFF | TGTGCCAGCAGTTTAGACAGGGGTTTTGGGCTGTTTTTT
NA | TRBJ1-1 | NA | TRBV7-9 | CASSFIMESRGAFF | TGTGCCAGCAGCTTCATAATGGAGTCACGAGGAGCTTTCTTT
TRBD1 | TRBJ1-2 | NA | TRBV5-4 | CASSFSGGWLYGYTF | TGTGCCAGCAGCTTCTCAGGGGGATGGCTCTATGGCTACACCTTC
TRBD1 | TRBJ1-5 | NA | TRBV9 | CASSVRLRGRNQPQHF | TGTGCCAGCAGCGTTCGACTCAGGGGGCGCAATCAGCCCCAGCATTTT
NA | TRBJ2-5 | once | TRBV7-7 | CASSQQPRATQYF | TGTGCTAGCAGCCAGCAGCCGAGGGCGACCCAGTACTTC
NA | TRBJ2-3 | NA | TRBV6-7 | CASSYAGRHTQYF | TGTGCCAGCAGTTATGCGGGCAGACATACGCAGTATTTT
TRBD1 | TRBJ1-1 | once | TRBV19 | CASSPGTGRIGNTEAFF | TGTGCCAGTAGTCCTGGGACAGGGCGGATCGGGAACACTGAAGCTTTCTTT
NA | TRBJ1-2 | few | TRBV7-3 | CASSLNAGYGYTF | TGTGCCAGCAGCTTAAATGCGGGATATGGCTACACCTTC
NA | TRBJ2-1 | NA | TRBV9 | CASSVVPEGEQFF | TGTGCCAGCAGCGTAGTCCCGGAGGGCGAGCAGTTCTTC
TRBD2 | TRBJ2-1 | NA | TRBV24-1 | CATSGLARNEQFF | TGTGCCACCAGTGGACTAGCTCGCAATGAGCAGTTCTTC
TRBD1 | TRBJ2-1 | NA | TRBV5-5 | CASSLGTVYNEQFF | TGTGCCAGCAGCCTGGGGACAGTCTACAATGAGCAGTTCTTC
NA | TRBJ1-5 | NA | TRBV7-5 | CVRSLGGGARSQHF | TGTGTCAGAAGCTTAGGAGGGGGGGCGAGGTCCCAGCATTTT
TRBD2 | TRBJ2-3 | once | TRBV5-1 | CASSFTTGLVRDTQYF | TGCGCCAGCAGCTTCACTACGGGACTAGTAAGAGATACGCAGTATTTT
NA | TRBJ2-2 | once | TRBV12-3/TRBV12-4 | CASSPIAGELFF | TGTGCCAGCAGCCCTATTGCGGGGGAGCTGTTTTTT
TRBD1 | TRBJ1-2 | NA | TRBV6-5 | CASGRQGGNYGYTF | TGTGCCAGCGGAAGACAGGGGGGTAACTATGGCTACACCTTC
NA | TRBJ2-1 | NA | TRBV5-4 | CASRSGQLNNEQFF | TGTGCCAGCAGGTCCGGACAGCTAAACAATGAGCAGTTCTTC
NA | TRBJ2-2 | once | TRBV6-5 | CASSYTSPGTGELFF | TGTGCCAGCAGTTACACCTCCCCGGGCACCGGGGAGCTGTTTTTT
TRBD1 | TRBJ1-2 | NA | TRBV19 | CASRIQGAPGYTF | TGTGCCAGTAGGATCCAGGGGGCGCCTGGCTACACCTTC
NA | TRBJ1-2 | NA | TRBV7-9 | CATRSLSLSYGYTF | TGTGCCACCCGAAGTTTGTCCCTTAGCTATGGCTACACCTTC
NA | TRBJ1-6 | NA | TRBV4-1 | CASSHRGLYNSPLHF | TGCGCCAGCAGCCACAGGGGCCTCTATAATTCACCCCTCCACTTT
TRBD2 | TRBJ2-3 | NA | TRBV5-1 | CASSPLGLAGGPSTDTQYF | TGCGCCAGCAGCCCGCTGGGCTTAGCGGGAGGGCCAAGCACAGATACGCAGTATTTT
NA | TRBJ2-2 | NA | TRBV12-3/TRBV12-4 | CASSLWGVGELFF | TGTGCCAGCAGTTTATGGGGGGTCGGGGAGCTGTTTTTT
NA | TRBJ2-2 | few | TRBV19 | CASSGGTVINTGELFF | TGTGCCAGTAGTGGCGGGACAGTAATTAACACCGGGGAGCTGTTTTTT
TRBD2 | TRBJ2-5 | NA | TRBV5-5 | CASSLAGLAGAGETQYF | TGTGCCAGCAGCTTGGCCGGACTAGCGGGAGCAGGGGAGACCCAGTACTTC
TRBD1 | TRBJ2-1 | NA | TRBV10-2 | CASTTDRVSYNEQFF | TGCGCCAGCACCACCGACAGGGTCTCCTACAATGAGCAGTTCTTC
NA | TRBJ1-1 | NA | TRBV6-2/TRBV6-3 | CASSYPGNTEAFF | TGTGCCAGCAGTTACCCGGGGAACACTGAAGCTTTCTTT
TRBD1 | TRBJ2-1 | NA | TRBV15 | CATSRERQGGEQFF | TGTGCCACCAGCAGAGAGCGACAGGGCGGTGAGCAGTTCTTC
NA | TRBJ2-3 | NA | TRBV5-4 | CASSPDSLATDTQYF | TGTGCCAGCAGCCCGGACAGTCTTGCCACAGATACGCAGTATTTT
TRBD1 | TRBJ2-3 | NA | TRBV18 | CASSGQGKGTDTQYF | TGTGCCAGCTCCGGACAGGGCAAGGGCACAGATACGCAGTATTTT